One and the same sample provided the 2 T cell receptor beta chains below, sequenced in a study of T cell responses to AZD1222 COVID-19 vaccine. Some clones are missing from TCRdb's copy, which holds only in-frame ones; the method was immunoSEQ multiplex PCR. The table lists 100,000 to 120,000 clones, 89% of them singletons. The material sequenced was peripheral blood, taken 28 days after the second AZD1222 dose. The origin of the receptors is an adult who received the AZD1222 COVID-19 vaccine.

This CDR3 is CASSLVGYEQYF. The CDR3 DNA follows: TGTGCCAGCAGTTTAGTGGGGTACGAGCAGTACTTC. The V gene is TRBV28, the J gene TRBJ2-7; D uncertain. V lost 2 bases, J lost 4 bases, and 6 bases lay in between. Germline CDR1 is MDHEN and CDR2 is SYDVKM. The CDR3 totals 12 residues.

The V call is TRBV28, the J call TRBJ1-4; no clear D. V was trimmed by 3 bases and J by 4 bases, leaving 3 bases between them. CDR1 and CDR2 from the germline V gene are MDHEN and SYDVKM. The CDR3 is made up of 12 amino acids. The CDR3 region is CASSFLNEKLFF. DNA for the CDR3: TGTGCCAGCAGTTTCCTTAATGAAAAACTGTTTTTT.